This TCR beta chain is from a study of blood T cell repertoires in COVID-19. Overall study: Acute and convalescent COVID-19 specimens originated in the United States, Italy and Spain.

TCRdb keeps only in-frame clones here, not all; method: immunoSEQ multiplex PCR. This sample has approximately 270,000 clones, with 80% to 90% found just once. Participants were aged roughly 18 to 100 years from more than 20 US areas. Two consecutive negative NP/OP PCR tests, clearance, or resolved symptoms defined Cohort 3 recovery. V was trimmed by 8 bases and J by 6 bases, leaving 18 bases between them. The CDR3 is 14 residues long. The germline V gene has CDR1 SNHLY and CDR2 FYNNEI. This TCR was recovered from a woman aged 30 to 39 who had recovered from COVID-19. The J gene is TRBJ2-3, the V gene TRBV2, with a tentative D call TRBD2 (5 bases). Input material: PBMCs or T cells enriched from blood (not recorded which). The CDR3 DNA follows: TGTGCCAGCCATTACGCCCGGACTGCCGATACGCAGTATTTT. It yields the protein CASHYARTADTQYF.